A single sample is the source of the 19 T cell receptor beta chains below, sequenced in a study of blood T cell repertoires in COVID-19. Repertoires were generated with immunoSEQ multiplex PCR, while TCRdb's copy carries only in-frame clones and drops some. The sample contains about 260,000 clones, approximately 90% of which appear only once. Sequenced material: PBMCs or T cells enriched from blood (not recorded which). The receptors here all came from a woman between 40 and 50 years old with acute COVID-19.

The genes are TRBV7-9 and TRBJ1-4, with TRBD1 as a possible D gene (5 bases). Trimming took 5 bases from V and 10 from J, leaving 14 bases between them. Germline lookup yields CDR1 SEHNR and CDR2 FQNEAQ (reference sequence). There are 13 residues in the CDR3. The CDR3 loop reads CASSPGGDRKLFF. The CDR3 bases are TGTGCCAGCAGCCCCGGCGGGGACCGAAAACTGTTTTTT.

The V and J genes are TRBV5-4 and TRBJ2-5, with 10 nucleotides matching TRBD1. The CDR3 is 15 residues long. CDR1 and CDR2 from the germline V gene are SGHNT and YYREEE (reference sequence). Losses at the gene ends were 3 bases for V and 4 bases for J; bases not matched to a gene: 6. CDR3 region: CASSSPGQGIETQYF. The CDR3 region has the DNA TGTGCCAGCAGCTCACCGGGACAGGGGATAGAGACCCAGTACTTC.

The rearrangement joins TRBV28 to TRBJ2-1; no clear D gene. The CDR3 spans 16 residues. CDR1 MDHEN and CDR2 SYDVKM come from the germline V gene. V lost 6 bases, J lost 8 bases, and 23 bases lay in between. The CDR3 loop reads CASSWPFARGKDEQFF. The CDR3 bases are TGTGCCAGCAGCTGGCCCTTTGCGCGAGGTAAGGATGAGCAGTTCTTC.

CDR3 protein: CASILSGKGTGEQYF. The CDR3 region has the DNA TGTGCCAGCATCCTTTCAGGGAAGGGTACCGGCGAGCAGTACTTC. The J gene is TRBJ2-7, the V gene TRBV6-5; tentative D call: TRBD1 (5 bases). Germline CDR1 reads MNHEY; CDR2 reads SVGAGI. Trimming removed 7 bases from V and 6 bases from J, with 22 bases in between. This CDR3 contains 15 residues.

The chain couples TRBV7-9 to TRBJ1-1; perhaps TRBD1 as D (6 bases). CDR3 size: 13 residues. The germline gives CDR1 SEHNR, CDR2 FQNEAQ (reference sequence). V shed 5 bases and J shed 4 bases, with 11 bases lying between them. The chain's CDR3 is CASSQKGGTEAFF. Written as DNA, the CDR3 is TGTGCCAGCAGCCAAAAAGGGGGCACTGAAGCTTTCTTT.

The rearrangement links TRBV5-4 to TRBJ1-1; 7 bases agree with TRBD1. Losses at the gene ends were 2 bases for V and 5 bases for J; bases not matched to a gene: 3. Germline CDR1 and CDR2: SGHNT and YYREEE (reference sequence). The CDR3 runs 13 residues. CDR3 nucleotides: TGTGCCAGCAGCTTCACAGGGGAAACTGAAGCTTTCTTT. The encoded protein is CASSFTGETEAFF. Looking up the rest from reference TRBV5-4 and TRBJ1-1 gives the full variable domain: ETGVTQSPTHLIKTRGQQVTLRCSSQSGHNTVSWYQQALGQGPQFIFQYYREEENGRGNFPPRFSGLQFPNYSSELNVNALELDDSALYLCASSFTGETEAFFGQGTRLTVV.

The gene calls are TRBV18 and TRBJ2-7; D possibly corresponds to TRBD1 (5 bases). This CDR3 region has 13 residues. Germline values: CDR1 KGHSH, CDR2 LQKENI. V lost 4 bases and J 2 bases, leaving 9 bases between the germline ends. The CDR3 here is CASSQTVAYEQYV. The CDR3 bases are TGTGCCAGCTCACAGACAGTTGCCTACGAGCAGTACGTC.

V usage is TRBV3-1 (or the pseudogene TRBV3-2) and J usage is TRBJ1-1, with 9 bases aligning to TRBD1. The ends lost 1 base at V and 3 bases at J; junction bases unmatched: 9. This CDR3 is built from 17 residues. Per germline, CDR1 LGHDT and CDR2 YNNKEL (reference sequence). CDR3 loop: CASSQVPGQGKHTEAFF. DNA for the CDR3: TGTGCCAGCAGCCAAGTTCCGGGACAGGGTAAGCACACTGAAGCTTTCTTT.

The chain recombines TRBV27 with TRBJ2-5; no clear D. The CDR3 has 13 residues. From germline, CDR1 is MNHEY and CDR2 SMNVEV (reference sequence). Trimming stripped 2 bases from V and 5 bases from J, with 9 bases between. The CDR3 region is CASSLTWAETQYF. CDR3 DNA: TGTGCCAGCAGTTTAACGTGGGCCGAGACCCAGTACTTC.

This clone has a single count. This chain uses TRBV11-2 with TRBJ1-2; TRBD1 agrees at 7 bases. This CDR3 is built from 15 residues. The V and J ends lost 3 bases and 0 bases, in that order; junction bases with no gene match: 4. From germline, CDR1 is SGHAT and CDR2 FQNNGV. CDR3 region: CASSFDRDPNYGYTF. The CDR3 nucleotides are TGTGCCAGCAGCTTCGACAGGGATCCTAACTATGGCTACACCTTC.

CDR3 nucleotide sequence: TGTGCCAGCAGCTTGTTCGGGACAAAGACCGGGGAGCTGTTTTTT. The encoded protein is CASSLFGTKTGELFF. The rearrangement links TRBV5-6 to TRBJ2-2; TRBD1 is a possible D gene (6 bases). Germline CDR1 reads SGHDT; CDR2 reads YYEEEE. There are 15 residues in the CDR3. Trimming left V 1 base short and J 5 bases short, with 12 bases between.

This chain connects TRBV6-5 to TRBJ1-5; TRBD1 aligns across 9 bases. V was clipped by 2 bases and J by 4 bases; unmatched bases: 3. Germline V CDR1 and CDR2: MNHEY, SVGAGI. This CDR3 has 15 residues. CDR3 region: CASSYGTGMNQPQHF. The DNA for the CDR3 is TGTGCCAGCAGTTACGGGACAGGGATGAATCAGCCCCAGCATTTT.

V gene TRBV9 combines with J gene TRBJ2-1; 9 bases align to TRBD1. The germline V gene has CDR1 SGDLS and CDR2 YYNGEE. V gave up 4 bases and J gave up 4 bases; unmatched junction bases: 9. This CDR3 spans 16 amino acids. The CDR3 coding sequence is TGTGCCAGCAGCTACCGGACAGGGGACTATTACAATGAGCAGTTCTTC. Protein: CASSYRTGDYYNEQFF.

The rearrangement joins TRBV6-2 or TRBV6-3 to TRBJ2-7; 10 bases line up with TRBD1. The CDR3 has 15 amino acids. The germline V gene encodes CDR1 MNHEY and CDR2 SVGEGT. V lost 5 bases, J lost 5 bases, and 9 bases stayed unmatched. The CDR3 nucleotides are TGTGCCAGCAGTAGAACCGGGACAGGGGTCCACGAGCAGTACGTC. It yields the protein CASSRTGTGVHEQYV.

The J gene is TRBJ1-2, the V gene TRBV24-1, with TRBD1 matching 7 bases. Germline trimming cut 4 bases from V and 7 bases from J; bases unmatched to any gene: 14. Germline lookup yields CDR1 KGHDR and CDR2 SFDVKD. The CDR3 consists of 16 residues. The CDR3 nucleotides are TGTGCCACCAGTGACCGGTTCGTGACAGGGATCGGTGGCTACACCTTC. Translated, it gives CATSDRFVTGIGGYTF.

This clone was recorded a few times. The chain combines TRBV24-1 with TRBJ2-3, with 14 bases matching TRBD2. This CDR3 contains 17 residues. The ends lost 3 bases at V and 3 bases at J; junction bases unmatched: 4. From germline, CDR1 is KGHDR and CDR2 SFDVKD. The CDR3 DNA reads as TGTGCCACCAGTGATCCCGGGACTAGCGGGAGTACAGATACGCAGTATTTT. It translates to CATSDPGTSGSTDTQYF.

The rearrangement links TRBV6-1 to TRBJ1-5; TRBD1 aligns across 8 bases. V was clipped by 3 bases and J by 4 bases; unmatched bases: 5. This CDR3 comprises 15 residues. Germline CDR1 is MNHNS and CDR2 is SASEGT. Written as DNA, the CDR3 is TGTGCCAGCAGTGACCGGGACAGGTATAATCAGCCCCAGCATTTT. Translated, it gives CASSDRDRYNQPQHF.

The rearrangement joins TRBV10-1 to TRBJ2-2; weak D call: TRBD1 (6 bases). Trimming took 8 bases from V and 1 from J, leaving 14 bases between them. The V gene's germline CDR1 is WNHNN and CDR2 SYGVQD (reference sequence). The CDR3 is made up of 15 amino acids. CDR3 nucleotides: TGCGCCAGCTCACAGGGCAGGGAGAACACCGGGGAGCTGTTTTTT. Translation: CASSQGRENTGELFF.

This clone occurred once. The J gene is TRBJ1-4, the V gene TRBV7-3; possible D gene TRBD1, 6 bases. The germline V gene encodes CDR1 SGHTA and CDR2 FQGTGA. Between the trimmed V and J ends, which lost 5 bases and 0 bases, there was a span of 10 bases. The CDR3 runs 15 residues. This CDR3 reads CASSPSGATNEKLFF. In DNA, the CDR3 is TGTGCCAGCAGCCCCTCAGGGGCAACTAATGAAAAACTGTTTTTT. The complete variable domain, with remaining parts taken from reference TRBV7-3 and TRBJ1-4, reads GAGVSQTPSNKVTEKGKYVELRCDPISGHTALYWYRQSLGQGPEFLIYFQGTGAADDSGLPNDRFFAVRPEGSVSTLKIQRTERGDSAVYLCASSPSGATNEKLFFGSGTQLSVL.